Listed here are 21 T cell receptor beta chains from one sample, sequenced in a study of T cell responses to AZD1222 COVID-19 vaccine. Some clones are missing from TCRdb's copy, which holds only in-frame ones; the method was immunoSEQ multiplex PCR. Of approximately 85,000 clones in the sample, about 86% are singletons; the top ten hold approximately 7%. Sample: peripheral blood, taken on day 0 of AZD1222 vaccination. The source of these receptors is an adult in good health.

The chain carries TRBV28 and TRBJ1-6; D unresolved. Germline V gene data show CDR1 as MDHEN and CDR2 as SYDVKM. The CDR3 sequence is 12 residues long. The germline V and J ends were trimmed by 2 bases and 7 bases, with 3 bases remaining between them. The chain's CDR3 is CASSLANSPLHF. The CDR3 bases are TGTGCCAGCAGTTTAGCCAATTCACCCCTCCACTTT.

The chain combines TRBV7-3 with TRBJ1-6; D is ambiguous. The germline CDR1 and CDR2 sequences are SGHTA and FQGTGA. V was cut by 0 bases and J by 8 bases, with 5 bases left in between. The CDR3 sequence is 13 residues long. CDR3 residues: CASSLTRDSPLHF. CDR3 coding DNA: TGTGCCAGCAGCTTAACGCGAGATTCACCCCTCCACTTT.

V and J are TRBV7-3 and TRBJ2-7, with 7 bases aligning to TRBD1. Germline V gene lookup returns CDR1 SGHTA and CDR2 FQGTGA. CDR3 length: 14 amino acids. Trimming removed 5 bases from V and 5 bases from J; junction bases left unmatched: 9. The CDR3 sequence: CASSEPDRADEQYF. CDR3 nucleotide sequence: TGTGCCAGCAGCGAGCCAGACAGGGCGGACGAGCAGTACTTC.

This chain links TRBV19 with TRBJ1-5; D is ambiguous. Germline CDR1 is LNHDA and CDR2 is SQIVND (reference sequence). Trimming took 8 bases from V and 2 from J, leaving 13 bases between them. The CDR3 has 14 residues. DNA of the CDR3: TGTGCCAGTTCGCAGGCTCTAGGCAATCAGCCCCAGCATTTT. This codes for CASSQALGNQPQHF.

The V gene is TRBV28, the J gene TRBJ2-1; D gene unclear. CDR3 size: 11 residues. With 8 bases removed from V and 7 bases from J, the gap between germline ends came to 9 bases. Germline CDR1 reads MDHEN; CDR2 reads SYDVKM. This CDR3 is CASSSPNEQFF. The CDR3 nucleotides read TGTGCCAGCTCATCCCCAAATGAGCAGTTCTTC.

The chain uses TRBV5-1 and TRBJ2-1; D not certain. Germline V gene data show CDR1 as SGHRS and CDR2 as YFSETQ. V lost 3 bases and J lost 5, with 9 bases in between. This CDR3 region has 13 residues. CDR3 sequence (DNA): TGCGCCAGCAGCTCCAGACTCGACAATGAGCAGTTCTTC. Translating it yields CASSSRLDNEQFF.

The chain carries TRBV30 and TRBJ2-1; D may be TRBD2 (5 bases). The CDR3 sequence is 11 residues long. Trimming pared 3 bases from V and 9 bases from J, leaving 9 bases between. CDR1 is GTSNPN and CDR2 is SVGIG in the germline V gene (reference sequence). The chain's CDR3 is CAWRGRGEQFF. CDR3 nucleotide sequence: TGTGCCTGGAGGGGCCGGGGTGAGCAGTTCTTC.

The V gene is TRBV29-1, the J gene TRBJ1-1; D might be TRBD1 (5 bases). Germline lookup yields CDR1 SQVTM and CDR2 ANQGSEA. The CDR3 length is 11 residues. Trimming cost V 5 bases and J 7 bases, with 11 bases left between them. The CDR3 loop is CSVRATVEAFF. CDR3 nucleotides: TGCAGCGTTCGGGCGACAGTTGAAGCTTTCTTT.

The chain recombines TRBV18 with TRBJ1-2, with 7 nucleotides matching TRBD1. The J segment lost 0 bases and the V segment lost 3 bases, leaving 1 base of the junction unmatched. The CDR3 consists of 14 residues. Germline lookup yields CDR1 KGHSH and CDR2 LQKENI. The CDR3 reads CASSPDRANYGYTF. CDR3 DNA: TGTGCCAGCTCACCCGACAGGGCTAACTATGGCTACACCTTC.

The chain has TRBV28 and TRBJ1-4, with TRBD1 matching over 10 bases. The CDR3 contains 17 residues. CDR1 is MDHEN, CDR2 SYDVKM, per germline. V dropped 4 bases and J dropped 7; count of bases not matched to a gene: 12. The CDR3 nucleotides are TGTGCCAGCAGTTCCCGGGACAGGGGAAATCCAGGTGAAAAACTGTTTTTT. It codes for CASSSRDRGNPGEKLFF. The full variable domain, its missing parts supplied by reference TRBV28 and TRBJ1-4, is DVKVTQSSRYLVKRTGEKVFLECVQDMDHENMFWYRQDPGLGLRLIYFSYDVKMKEKGDIPEGYSVSREKKERFSLILESASTNQTSMYLCASSSRDRGNPGEKLFFGSGTQLSVL.

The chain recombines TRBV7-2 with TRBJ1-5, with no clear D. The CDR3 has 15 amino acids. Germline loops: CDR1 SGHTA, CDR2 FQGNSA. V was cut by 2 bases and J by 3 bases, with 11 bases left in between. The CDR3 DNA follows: TGTGCCAGCAGCTTAAGAGGGCAGTCCAATCAGCCCCAGCATTTT. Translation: CASSLRGQSNQPQHF.

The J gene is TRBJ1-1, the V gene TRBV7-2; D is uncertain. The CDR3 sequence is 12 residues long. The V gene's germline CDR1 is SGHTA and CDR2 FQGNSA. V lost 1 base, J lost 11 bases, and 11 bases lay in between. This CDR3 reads CASSLVRPPAFF. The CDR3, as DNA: TGTGCCAGCAGCTTAGTGAGGCCCCCGGCTTTCTTT.

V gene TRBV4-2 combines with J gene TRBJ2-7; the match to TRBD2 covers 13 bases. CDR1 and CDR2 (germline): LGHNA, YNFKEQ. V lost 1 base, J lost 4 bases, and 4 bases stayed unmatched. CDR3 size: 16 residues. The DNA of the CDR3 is TGTGCCAGCAGCCAAGCAGGGACTAGCGGGAAGTACGAGCAGTACTTC. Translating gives CASSQAGTSGKYEQYF.

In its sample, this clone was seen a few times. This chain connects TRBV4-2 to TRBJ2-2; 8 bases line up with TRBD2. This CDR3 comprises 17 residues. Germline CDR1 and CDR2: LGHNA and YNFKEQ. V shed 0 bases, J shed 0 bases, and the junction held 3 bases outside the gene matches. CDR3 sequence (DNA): TGTGCCAGCAGCCAAGATGGACTAGCCGCGAACACCGGGGAGCTGTTTTTT. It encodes CASSQDGLAANTGELFF.

CDR3: CASSWDGGAQFF. The CDR3 DNA reads TGTGCCAGCAGCTGGGACGGAGGGGCACAGTTCTTC. The rearrangement joins TRBV5-8 to TRBJ2-1; weak D call: TRBD2 (6 bases). The germline V gene has CDR1 SGHTS and CDR2 YDEGEE. The germline V and J ends were trimmed by 3 bases and 13 bases, with 14 bases remaining between them. CDR3 length equals 12 residues.

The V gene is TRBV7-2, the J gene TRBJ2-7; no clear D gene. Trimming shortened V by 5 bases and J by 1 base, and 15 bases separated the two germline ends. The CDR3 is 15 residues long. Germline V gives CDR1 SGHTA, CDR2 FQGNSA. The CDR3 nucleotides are TGTGCCAGCAGCCTTAGTGGGGTAGCATCCTACGAGCAGTACTTC. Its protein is CASSLSGVASYEQYF.

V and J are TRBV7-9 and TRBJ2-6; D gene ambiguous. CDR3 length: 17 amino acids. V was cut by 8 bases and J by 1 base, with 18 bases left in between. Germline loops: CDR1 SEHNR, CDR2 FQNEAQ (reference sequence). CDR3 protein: CASGRQTSISGANVLTF. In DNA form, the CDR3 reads TGTGCCAGCGGCCGGCAGACCTCTATTTCTGGGGCCAACGTCCTGACTTTC.

DNA for the CDR3: TGTGCCAGCACCTCTGACTTTGACTATAATTCACCCCTCCACTTT. This gives the protein CASTSDFDYNSPLHF. The rearrangement links TRBV27 to TRBJ1-6; D is unclear. The germline V and J ends were trimmed by 7 bases and 3 bases, with 13 bases remaining between them. This CDR3 is 15 amino acids long. CDR1 and CDR2 (germline): MNHEY, SMNVEV (reference sequence).

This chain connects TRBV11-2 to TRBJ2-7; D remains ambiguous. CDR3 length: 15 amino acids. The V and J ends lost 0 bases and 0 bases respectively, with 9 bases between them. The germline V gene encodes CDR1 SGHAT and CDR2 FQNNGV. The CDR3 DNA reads TGTGCCAGCAGCTTAGATCAGATTCCCTCCTACGAGCAGTACTTC. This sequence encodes CASSLDQIPSYEQYF.

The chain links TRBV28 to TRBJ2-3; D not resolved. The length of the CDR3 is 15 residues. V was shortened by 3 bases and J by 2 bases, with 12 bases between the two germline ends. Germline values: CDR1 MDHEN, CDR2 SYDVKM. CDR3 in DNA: TGTGCCAGCAGTTTTATAGAAGACATCACAGATACGCAGTATTTT. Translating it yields CASSFIEDITDTQYF.

The CDR3 spells CASSQLTPSAGGGTGELFF. The CDR3 nucleotides are TGCGCCAGCAGCCAACTCACTCCCTCAGCGGGAGGGGGCACCGGGGAGCTGTTTTTT. The chain is built from TRBV4-3 and TRBJ2-2, with 10 bases that match TRBD2. Germline V CDR1 and CDR2: LGHNA, YSLEER. The ends lost 2 bases at V and 4 bases at J; junction bases unmatched: 13. The CDR3 runs to 19 residues.